The 29 T cell receptor beta chains reported below all come from one sample, sequenced in a study of OX40 agonist ivuxolimab in advanced cancers. The method was immunoSEQ multiplex PCR; TCRdb's version includes in-frame clones alone and lacks a portion of them. In the table there are approximately 72,000 clones, 70% to 90% of which are singletons. Sequencing was performed on CD4+ or CD8+ T cells sorted from blood, taken in a trial of the OX40 agonist ivuxolimab. The receptor source for this set is an adult with an advanced solid tumor such as melanoma, head and neck, liver or kidney cancer.

The genes are TRBV5-8 and TRBJ1-5; 8 nucleotides align to TRBD1. Per the germline V gene, CDR1 is SGHTS and CDR2 is YDEGEE. The V and J ends lost 2 bases and 7 bases, in that order; junction bases with no gene match: 2. The CDR3 contains 13 residues. The CDR3 protein is CASSFDRGQPQHF. In nucleotides, the CDR3 is TGTGCCAGCAGCTTCGACAGGGGACAGCCCCAGCATTTT.

This chain uses TRBV5-4 with TRBJ1-6; D is ambiguous. V was clipped by 4 bases and J by 6 bases, with 5 bases between them. Germline V lookup: CDR1 SGHNT, CDR2 YYREEE (reference sequence). The CDR3 is 12 residues long. As DNA, the CDR3 is TGTGCCAGCAGCCGAGCTAATTCACCCCTCCACTTT. Translated, it gives CASSRANSPLHF.

The chain couples TRBV10-3 to TRBJ1-3; TRBD1 aligns across 9 bases. V lost 4 bases to trimming and J lost 0 bases; unmatched junction nucleotides: 4. The CDR3 contains 16 residues. Germline CDR1 ENHRY, CDR2 SYGVKD. CDR3 sequence reads: CAISGGTGNSGNTIYF. The CDR3 DNA sequence: TGTGCCATCAGTGGGGGGACAGGGAACTCTGGAAACACCATATATTTT.

The chain is built from TRBV4-2 and TRBJ1-3, with D possibly being TRBD1 (6 bases). V lost 5 bases and J 4 bases, leaving 24 bases between the germline ends. Germline V lookup: CDR1 LGHNA, CDR2 YNFKEQ. The CDR3 spans 18 residues. CDR3 in DNA: TGTGCCAGCAGCAGGGACAAAGCACAACAAATTGGAGGAAACACCATATATTTT. The encoded protein is CASSRDKAQQIGGNTIYF.

In this sample, this clone is medium-sized. The V call is TRBV4-2, the J call TRBJ2-7; D is uncertain. Germline V CDR1 and CDR2: LGHNA, YNFKEQ. With 1 base removed from V and 1 base from J, the gap between germline ends came to 8 bases. There are 14 residues in the CDR3. CDR3 nucleotides: TGTGCCAGCAGCCAAGTTTCAGAGTCCTACGAGCAGTACTTC. Residues: CASSQVSESYEQYF.

The chain uses TRBV12-1 and TRBJ1-4; the table's D call, TRBD1, has no DNA check behind it. TRBV12-1 is a pseudogene segment. This CDR3 has 15 residues. CDR3 loop: CASSFRQVLSEKLFF. The CDR3 nucleotides read TGTGCCAGCAGCTTTAGACAGGTTTTGAGCGAAAAACTGTTTTTT.

Turning to this clone: The same CDR3 is also encoded by other DNA sequences in this sample. The CDR3 loop is CASSLGGLPSYEQYF. CDR3 nucleotide sequence: TGCGCCAGCAGCTTGGGGGGACTACCTTCCTACGAGCAGTACTTC. The chain carries TRBV5-1 and TRBJ2-7; 7 bases match TRBD2. Trimming cost V 0 bases and J 1 base; bases outside gene matches: 4. The CDR3 extends over 15 amino acids. Germline V gene sequence: CDR1 SGHRS, CDR2 YFSETQ.

Here the CDR3 reads CASSYSGDLYFSGANVLTF. In nucleotides, the CDR3 is TGTGCCAGTAGTTATAGCGGGGACCTTTACTTCTCTGGGGCCAACGTCCTGACTTTC. The chain combines TRBV19 with TRBJ2-6; the match to TRBD2 covers 8 bases. This CDR3 has 19 residues. V was clipped by 5 bases and J by 0 bases; unmatched bases: 12. Germline assignment: CDR1 LNHDA and CDR2 SQIVND (reference sequence).

The V gene is TRBV7-2, the J gene TRBJ2-1, with D perhaps TRBD1 (6 bases). The V end was cut by 2 bases, the J end by 4 bases, with 9 bases between. Germline V gene sequence: CDR1 SGHTA, CDR2 FQGNSA. The CDR3 loop spans 14 amino acids. The CDR3, as DNA: TGTGCCAGCAGCTTACTGGACAGATACAATGAGCAGTTCTTC. Encoded protein: CASSLLDRYNEQFF.

The chain couples TRBV7-8 to TRBJ1-2; D possibly corresponds to TRBD1 (5 bases). Germline CDR1 reads SGHVS; CDR2 reads FQNEAQ. This CDR3 is 15 amino acids long. Trimming removed 0 bases from V and 3 bases from J, with 11 bases in between. In DNA, the CDR3 is TGTGCCAGCAGCTTAGCGCCGGGGCAAGACTATGGCTACACCTTC. Its translation is CASSLAPGQDYGYTF.

The chain employs TRBV7-2 and TRBJ1-3, with D unresolved. This CDR3 comprises 15 residues. Germline CDR1 SGHTA, CDR2 FQGNSA. V shed 6 bases and J shed 0 bases, with 12 bases lying between them. This chain's CDR3 is CASRARFNSGNTIYF. As DNA, the CDR3 is TGTGCCAGCAGGGCCAGATTTAACTCTGGAAACACCATATATTTT.

In DNA form, the CDR3 reads TGTGCCAGCAGGAGGGACAACAGCGAGGGTGGCTACACCTTC. Its translation is CASRRDNSEGGYTF. This sequence joins TRBV7-2 and TRBJ1-2; TRBD1 is a possible D gene (6 bases). Germline V gives CDR1 SGHTA, CDR2 FQGNSA. The CDR3 contains 14 residues. V lost 6 bases and J 7 bases, leaving 18 bases between the germline ends. The complete variable domain, with remaining parts taken from reference TRBV7-2 and TRBJ1-2, reads GAGVSQSPSNKVTEKGKDVELRCDPISGHTALYWYRQSLGQGLEFLIYFQGNSAPDKSGLPSDRFSAERTGGSVSTLTIQRTQQEDSAVYLCASRRDNSEGGYTFGSGTRLTVV.

The chain couples TRBV6-5 to TRBJ2-7; 10 positions agree with TRBD1. The CDR3 sequence is 15 residues long. The germline gives CDR1 MNHEY, CDR2 SVGAGI. The J segment lost 4 bases and the V segment lost 7 bases, leaving 10 bases of the junction unmatched. The CDR3 bases are TGTGCCAGCAACCACCGGACAGGGGGAGTATACGAGCAGTACTTC. Translating gives CASNHRTGGVYEQYF.

This clone was seen more than once but under ten times. This same CDR3 is encoded by further DNA sequences in the sample. The chain is built from TRBV7-3 and TRBJ2-2; 8 bases align to TRBD2. CDR1 is SGHTA, CDR2 FQGTGA, per germline. This CDR3 is built from 15 residues. Trimming removed 4 bases from V and 5 bases from J; junction bases left unmatched: 6. The CDR3 region has the DNA TGTGCCAGCAGCTCATCCAGCGGGGGAACCGGGGAGCTGTTTTTT. Residues: CASSSSSGGTGELFF.

The chain recombines TRBV11-2 with TRBJ1-2; TRBD1 might be the D (6 bases). Germline lookup yields CDR1 SGHAT and CDR2 FQNNGV. CDR3 size: 16 residues. V was cut by 3 bases and J by 3 bases, with 17 bases left in between. This chain's CDR3 is CASSLNWGRLDYGYTF. DNA of the CDR3: TGTGCCAGCAGCTTGAACTGGGGGCGCCTGGACTATGGCTACACCTTC.

The chain employs TRBV6-5 and TRBJ1-2; unclear D gene. Trimming took off 5 bases at V and 3 bases at J, with 7 bases between the two ends. Germline lookup yields CDR1 MNHEY and CDR2 SVGAGI. The CDR3 sequence is 12 residues long. The CDR3 coding sequence is TGTGCCAGCAGTCACTTATACTATGGCTACACCTTC. As protein: CASSHLYYGYTF.

This clone was observed once. This chain uses TRBV5-4 with TRBJ2-5; 12 positions match TRBD1. The CDR3 totals 16 residues. J gave up 5 bases and V 2 bases, and 7 bases lay outside the gene matches. The germline V gene encodes CDR1 SGHNT and CDR2 YYREEE (reference sequence). DNA for the CDR3: TGTGCCAGCAGCTTCACCGGGACAGGGGGCAGGGAGACCCAGTACTTC. It is translated as CASSFTGTGGRETQYF.

This clone was seen a single time. The chain links TRBV6-1 to TRBJ2-1, with 11 bases fitting TRBD2. The length of the CDR3 is 14 residues. J gave up 4 bases and V 6 bases, and 2 bases lay outside the gene matches. Looked up from germline, CDR1 is MNHNS and CDR2 is SASEGT. CDR3 nucleotides: TGTGCCAGCAGGGTAGCGGGAGGGTACAATGAGCAGTTCTTC. Translating gives CASRVAGGYNEQFF.

The V gene is TRBV7-2, the J gene TRBJ2-5; the D is unclear. V lost 10 bases to trimming and J lost 0 bases, with 9 bases between them. This CDR3 spans 12 amino acids. Per germline, CDR1 SGHTA and CDR2 FQGNSA. CDR3 DNA sequence: TGTGCCACCCACAAAAACCAAGAGACCCAGTACTTC. It codes for CATHKNQETQYF.

This chain connects TRBV5-1 to TRBJ1-5, with D perhaps matching TRBD1 (5 bases). The length of the CDR3 is 15 residues. V lost 2 bases and J lost 3, with 12 bases in between. The germline gives CDR1 SGHRS, CDR2 YFSETQ. The DNA for the CDR3 is TGCGCCAGCAGCTTCGGGACGGAACTCAATCAGCCCCAGCATTTT. Translated, it gives CASSFGTELNQPQHF.

V and J are TRBV29-1 and TRBJ2-5, with 10 bases fitting TRBD2. The CDR3 is made up of 13 amino acids. CDR1 and CDR2 (germline): SQVTM, ANQGSEA. Trimming cost V 5 bases and J 7 bases; bases outside gene matches: 7. The CDR3 bases are TGCAGCGTTCGACTAGCGGGCCCGGGGACCCAGTACTTC. Translated, it gives CSVRLAGPGTQYF.

This chain links TRBV7-2 with TRBJ1-4; a possible D gene is TRBD1 (5 bases). The V end lost 1 base, the J end lost 8 bases, and 11 bases lay between the germline ends. This CDR3 is built from 14 residues. Germline CDR1 SGHTA, CDR2 FQGNSA. The CDR3 DNA reads TGTGCCAGCAGCTTAGGTATTCCAGGGGAAAAACTGTTTTTT. Residues: CASSLGIPGEKLFF.

The chain has TRBV19 and TRBJ1-1; D remains unclear. CDR1 is LNHDA, CDR2 SQIVND, per germline (reference sequence). CDR3 length: 12 residues. V dropped 4 bases and J dropped 7 bases, with 10 bases sitting between them. In DNA form, the CDR3 reads TGTGCCAGTAGTAAAGAAGGTAGTGAAGCTTTCTTT. Its protein product is CASSKEGSEAFF.

This chain links TRBV19 with TRBJ2-7, with TRBD2 matching 9 bases. The CDR3 extends over 14 amino acids. Germline CDR1 and CDR2: LNHDA and SQIVND (reference sequence). The J segment lost 0 bases and the V segment lost 5 bases, leaving 2 bases of the junction unmatched. The CDR3 region has the DNA TGTGCCAGTAGTGGACTAGCGACCTCCTACGAGCAGTACTTC. It codes for CASSGLATSYEQYF.

The chain combines TRBV7-8 with TRBJ1-3, with a tentative D call TRBD1 (6 bases). The CDR3 contains 15 residues. V gave up 5 bases and J gave up 0 bases, with 11 bases separating them. Germline V gives CDR1 SGHVS, CDR2 FQNEAQ. In DNA form, the CDR3 reads TGTGCCAGCAGCCACGGGACAAGCTCTGGAAACACCATATATTTT. Its translation is CASSHGTSSGNTIYF.

J is TRBJ1-4 and V is TRBV6-6; D gene ambiguous. The length of the CDR3 is 14 residues. Trimming took 2 bases from V and 3 from J, leaving 7 bases between them. Germline-derived CDR1 and CDR2 are MNHNY and SVGAGI (reference sequence). The CDR3 sequence is CASSYGGPNEKLFF. CDR3 sequence (DNA): TGTGCCAGCAGTTACGGAGGGCCTAATGAAAAACTGTTTTTT.

The V and J genes are TRBV7-2 and TRBJ1-1, with TRBD1 identical over 9 bases. The length of the CDR3 is 14 residues. The ends lost 5 bases at V and 6 bases at J; junction bases unmatched: 7. Germline lookup yields CDR1 SGHTA and CDR2 FQGNSA. CDR3 in amino acids: CASSRTGGWAEAFF. In nucleotides, the CDR3 is TGTGCCAGCAGCCGTACAGGGGGCTGGGCTGAAGCTTTCTTT.

In this sample, this clone turned up a few times. J is TRBJ1-1 and V is TRBV5-1; D is possibly TRBD1 (6 bases). The CDR3 is made up of 16 amino acids. Looked up from germline, CDR1 is SGHRS and CDR2 is YFSETQ. V shed 4 bases and J shed 4 bases, with 20 bases lying between them. The DNA of the CDR3 is TGCGCCAGCAGCCTAGTACAGGGAAGGGGCGCCACTGAAGCTTTCTTT. This gives the protein CASSLVQGRGATEAFF. The complete variable domain, with remaining parts taken from reference TRBV5-1 and TRBJ1-1, reads KAGVTQTPRYLIKTRGQQVTLSCSPISGHRSVSWYQQTPGQGLQFLFEYFSETQRNKGNFPGRFSGRQFSNSRSEMNVSTLELGDSALYLCASSLVQGRGATEAFFGQGTRLTVV.

The chain recombines TRBV7-8 with TRBJ2-1; possibly TRBD1 or TRBD2 for D (6 bases each). The V end lost 2 bases, the J end lost 1 base, and 12 bases lay between the germline ends. The CDR3 contains 16 residues. Germline V gene lookup returns CDR1 SGHVS and CDR2 FQNEAQ. As DNA, the CDR3 is TGTGCCAGCAGCTTAAGGGGGGACCTTTCCTACAATGAGCAGTTCTTC. Translation gives CASSLRGDLSYNEQFF.